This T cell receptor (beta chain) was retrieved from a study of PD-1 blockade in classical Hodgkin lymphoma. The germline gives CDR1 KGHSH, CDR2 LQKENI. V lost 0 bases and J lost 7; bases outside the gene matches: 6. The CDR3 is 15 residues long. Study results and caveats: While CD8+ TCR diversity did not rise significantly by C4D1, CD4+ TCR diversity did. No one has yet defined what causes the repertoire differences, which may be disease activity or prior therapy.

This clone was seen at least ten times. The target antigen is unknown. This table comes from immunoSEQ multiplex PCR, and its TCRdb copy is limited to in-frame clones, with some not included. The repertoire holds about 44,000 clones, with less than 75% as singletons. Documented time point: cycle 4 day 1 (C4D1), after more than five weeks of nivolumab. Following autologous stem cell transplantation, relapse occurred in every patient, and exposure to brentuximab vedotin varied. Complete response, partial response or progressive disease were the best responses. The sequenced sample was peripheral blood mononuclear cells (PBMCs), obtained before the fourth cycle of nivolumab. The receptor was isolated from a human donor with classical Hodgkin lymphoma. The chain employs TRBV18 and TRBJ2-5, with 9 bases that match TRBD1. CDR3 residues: CASSPPGQGLGTQYF. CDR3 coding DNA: TGTGCCAGCTCACCACCGGGACAGGGCTTAGGGACCCAGTACTTC.